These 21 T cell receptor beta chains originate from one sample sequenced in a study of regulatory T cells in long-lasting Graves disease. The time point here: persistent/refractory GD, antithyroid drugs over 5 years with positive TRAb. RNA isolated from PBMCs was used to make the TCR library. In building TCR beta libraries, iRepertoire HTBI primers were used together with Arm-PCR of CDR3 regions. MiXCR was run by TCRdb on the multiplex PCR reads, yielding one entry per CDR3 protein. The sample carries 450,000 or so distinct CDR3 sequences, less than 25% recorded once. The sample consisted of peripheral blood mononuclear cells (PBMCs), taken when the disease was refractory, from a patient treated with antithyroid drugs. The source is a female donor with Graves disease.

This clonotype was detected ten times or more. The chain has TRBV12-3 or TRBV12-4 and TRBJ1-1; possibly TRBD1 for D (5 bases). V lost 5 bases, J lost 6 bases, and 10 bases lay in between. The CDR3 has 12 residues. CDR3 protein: CASSPGTAEAFF. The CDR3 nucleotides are TGTGCCAGCAGTCCCGGGACTGCTGAAGCTTTCTTT.

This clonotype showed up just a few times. This chain's CDR3 is CSGEQGDTEAFF. CDR3 sequence (DNA): TGCAGCGGGGAACAAGGGGACACTGAAGCTTTCTTT. The genes are TRBV29-1 and TRBJ1-1; weak D call: TRBD1 (5 bases). Per germline, CDR1 SQVTM and CDR2 ANQGSEA. The V gene lost 7 bases and the J gene lost 3 bases, with 12 bases spanning the gap. This CDR3 has 12 residues. Full variable domain (missing parts from reference TRBV29-1 and TRBJ1-1): SAVISQKPSRDICQRGTSLTIQCQVDSQVTMMFWYRQQPGQSLTLIATANQGSEATYESGFVIDKFPISRPNLTFSTLTVSNMSPEDSSIYLCSGEQGDTEAFFGQGTRLTVV.

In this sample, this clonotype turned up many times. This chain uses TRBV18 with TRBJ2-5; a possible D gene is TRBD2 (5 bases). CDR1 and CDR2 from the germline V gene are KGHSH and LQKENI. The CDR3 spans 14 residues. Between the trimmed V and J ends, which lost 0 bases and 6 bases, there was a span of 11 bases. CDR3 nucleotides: TGTGCCAGCTCACCACCGACGGACGGGAAGACCCAGTACTTC. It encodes CASSPPTDGKTQYF.

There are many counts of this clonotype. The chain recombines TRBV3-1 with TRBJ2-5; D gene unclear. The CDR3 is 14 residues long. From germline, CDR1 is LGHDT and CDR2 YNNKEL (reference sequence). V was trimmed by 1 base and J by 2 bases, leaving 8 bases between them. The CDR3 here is CASSQAYRQETQYF. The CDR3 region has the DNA TGTGCCAGCAGCCAAGCTTACCGACAAGAGACCCAGTACTTC.

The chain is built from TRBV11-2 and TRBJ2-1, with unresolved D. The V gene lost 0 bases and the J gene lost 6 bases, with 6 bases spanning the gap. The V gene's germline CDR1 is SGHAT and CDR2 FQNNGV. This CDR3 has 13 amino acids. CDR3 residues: CASSLDRSNEQFF. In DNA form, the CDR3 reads TGTGCCAGCAGCTTAGATCGTTCCAATGAGCAGTTCTTC. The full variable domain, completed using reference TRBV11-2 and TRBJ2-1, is EAGVAQSPRYKIIEKRQSVAFWCNPISGHATLYWYQQILGQGPKLLIQFQNNGVVDDSQLPKDRFSAERLKGVDSTLKIQPAKLEDSAVYLCASSLDRSNEQFFGPGTRLTVL.

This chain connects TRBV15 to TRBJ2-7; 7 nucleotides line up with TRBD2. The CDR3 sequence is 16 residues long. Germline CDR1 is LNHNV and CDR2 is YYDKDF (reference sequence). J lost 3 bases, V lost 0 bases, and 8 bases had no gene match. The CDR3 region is CATSRDGAGASYEQYF. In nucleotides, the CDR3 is TGTGCCACCAGCAGAGACGGTGCGGGAGCGAGCTACGAGCAGTACTTC.

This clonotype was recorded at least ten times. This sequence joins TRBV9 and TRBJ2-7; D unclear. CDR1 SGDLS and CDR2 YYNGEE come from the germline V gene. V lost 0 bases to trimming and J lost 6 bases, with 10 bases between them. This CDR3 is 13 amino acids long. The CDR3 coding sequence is TGTGCCAGCAGCGTAGAAGGTTGGGGCGAGCAGTACTTC. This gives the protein CASSVEGWGEQYF.

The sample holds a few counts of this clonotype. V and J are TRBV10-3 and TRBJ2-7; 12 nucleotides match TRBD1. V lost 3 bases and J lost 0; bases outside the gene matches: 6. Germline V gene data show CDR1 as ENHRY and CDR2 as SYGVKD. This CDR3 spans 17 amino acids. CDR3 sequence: CAISDPGTGGRSYEQYF. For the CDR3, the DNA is TGTGCCATCAGTGATCCCGGGACAGGGGGCCGCTCCTACGAGCAGTACTTC.

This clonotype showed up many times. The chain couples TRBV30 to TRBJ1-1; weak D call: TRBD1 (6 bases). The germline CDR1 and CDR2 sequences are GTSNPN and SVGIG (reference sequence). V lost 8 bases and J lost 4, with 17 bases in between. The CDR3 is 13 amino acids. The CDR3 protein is CAVGRGSGTEAFF. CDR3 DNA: TGTGCCGTAGGGAGGGGGTCGGGCACTGAAGCTTTCTTT.

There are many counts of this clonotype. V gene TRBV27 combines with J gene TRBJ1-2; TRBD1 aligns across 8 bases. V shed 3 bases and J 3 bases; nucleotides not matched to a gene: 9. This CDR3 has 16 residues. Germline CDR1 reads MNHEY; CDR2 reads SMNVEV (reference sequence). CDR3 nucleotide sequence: TGTGCCAGCAGTTTTCGGGCAGGGGGCGCCGACTATGGCTACACCTTC. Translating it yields CASSFRAGGADYGYTF.

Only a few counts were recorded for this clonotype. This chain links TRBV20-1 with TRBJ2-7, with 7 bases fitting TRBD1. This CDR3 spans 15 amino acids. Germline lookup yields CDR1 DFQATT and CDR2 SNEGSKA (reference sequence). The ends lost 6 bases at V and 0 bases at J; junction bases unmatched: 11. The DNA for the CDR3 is TGCAGTGCCGGGAATGGACAGGAAAGCTCCTACGAGCAGTACTTC. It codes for CSAGNGQESSYEQYF.

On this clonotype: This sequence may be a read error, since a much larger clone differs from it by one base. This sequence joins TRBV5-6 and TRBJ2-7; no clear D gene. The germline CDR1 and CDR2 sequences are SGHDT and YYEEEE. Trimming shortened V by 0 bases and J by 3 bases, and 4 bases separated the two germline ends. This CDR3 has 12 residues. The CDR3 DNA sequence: TGTGCCAGCAGCTTGGAGCACTACGAGCAGTACTTC. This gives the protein CASSLEHYEQYF.

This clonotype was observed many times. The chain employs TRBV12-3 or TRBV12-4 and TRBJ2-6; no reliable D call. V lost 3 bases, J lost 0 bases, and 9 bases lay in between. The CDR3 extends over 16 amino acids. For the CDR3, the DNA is TGTGCCAGCAGTTTGTTCTGGGTCTCTGGGGCCAACGTCCTGACTTTC. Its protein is CASSLFWVSGANVLTF.

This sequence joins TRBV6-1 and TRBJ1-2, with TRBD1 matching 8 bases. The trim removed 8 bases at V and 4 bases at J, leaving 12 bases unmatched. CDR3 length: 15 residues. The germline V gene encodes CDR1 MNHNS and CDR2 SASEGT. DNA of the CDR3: TGTGCCAGCCGATCATCGGACAGGGCCGGCTATGGCTACACCTTC. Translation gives CASRSSDRAGYGYTF.

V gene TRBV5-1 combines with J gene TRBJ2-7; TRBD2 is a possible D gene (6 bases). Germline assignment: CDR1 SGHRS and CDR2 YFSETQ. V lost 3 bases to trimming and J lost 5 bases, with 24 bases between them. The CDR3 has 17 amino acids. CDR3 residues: CASSYPRWLAVYHEQYF. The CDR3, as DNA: TGCGCCAGCAGCTACCCTCGCTGGTTAGCGGTTTACCACGAGCAGTACTTC.

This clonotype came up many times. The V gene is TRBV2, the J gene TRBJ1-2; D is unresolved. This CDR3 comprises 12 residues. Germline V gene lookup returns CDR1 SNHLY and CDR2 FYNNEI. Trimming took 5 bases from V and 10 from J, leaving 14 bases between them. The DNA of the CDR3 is TGTGCCAGCAGTTTGTACGGTCAAGACTACACCTTC. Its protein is CASSLYGQDYTF.

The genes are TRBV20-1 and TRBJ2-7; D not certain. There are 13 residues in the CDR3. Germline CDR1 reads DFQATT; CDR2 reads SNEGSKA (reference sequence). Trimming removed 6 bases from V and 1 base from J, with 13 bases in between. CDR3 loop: CSAIQASSYEQYF. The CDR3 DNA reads TGCAGTGCGATCCAAGCCAGTTCCTACGAGCAGTACTTC.

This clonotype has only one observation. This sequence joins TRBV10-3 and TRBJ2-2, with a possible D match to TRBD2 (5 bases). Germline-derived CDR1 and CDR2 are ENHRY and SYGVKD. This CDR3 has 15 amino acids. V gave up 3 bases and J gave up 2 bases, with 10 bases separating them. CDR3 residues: CAISDWGVNTGELFF. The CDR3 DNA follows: TGTGCCATCAGTGATTGGGGAGTAAACACCGGGGAGCTGTTTTTT.

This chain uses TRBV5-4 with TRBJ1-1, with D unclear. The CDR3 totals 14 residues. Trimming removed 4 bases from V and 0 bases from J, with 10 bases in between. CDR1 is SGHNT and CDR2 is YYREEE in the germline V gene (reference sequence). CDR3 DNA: TGTGCCAGCAGCCCCCGGGGTGTGAACACTGAAGCTTTCTTT. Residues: CASSPRGVNTEAFF.

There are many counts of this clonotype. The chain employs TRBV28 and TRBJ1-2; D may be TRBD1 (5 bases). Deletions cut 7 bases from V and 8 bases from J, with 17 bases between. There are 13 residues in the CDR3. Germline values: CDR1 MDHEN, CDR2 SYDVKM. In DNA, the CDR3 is TGTGCCAGCACTTTCAGGGTAGGAGGCGGCTACACCTTC. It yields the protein CASTFRVGGGYTF.

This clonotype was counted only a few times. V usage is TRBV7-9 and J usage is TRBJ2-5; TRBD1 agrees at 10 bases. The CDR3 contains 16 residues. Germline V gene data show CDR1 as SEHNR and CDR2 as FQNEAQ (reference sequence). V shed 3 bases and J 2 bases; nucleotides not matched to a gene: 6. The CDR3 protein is CASSFTDRGRQETQYF. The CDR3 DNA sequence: TGTGCCAGCAGCTTCACGGACAGGGGGAGACAAGAGACCCAGTACTTC.